This is a list of T cell receptor beta chains from one sample in a study of response to subunit inactivated influenza vaccine. One entry per CDR3 protein results from TCRdb running MiXCR on the RT-PCR reads. Of about 300,000 distinct CDR3 sequences in the sample, about 20% were seen once. The specimen comprised PBMCs from blood, sampled 21 months after vaccination. These receptors all stem from a man in his fifties or sixties who received an inactivated influenza vaccine. The conserved cysteine and the conserved F or W are not part of the CDR3 here.

v_call	j_call	cdr3_aa
TRBV20-1	TRBJ1-5	SARPTGINQPQH
TRBV30	TRBJ1-1	AWSVSGGTEAF
TRBV7-2	TRBJ2-3	ASSLAETTDTQY
TRBV5-1	TRBJ1-1	ASSLTGEGGTEAF
TRBV5-4	TRBJ1-1	ASSSGWDTEAF
TRBV5-1	TRBJ1-6	ASSSDRENSPLH
TRBV4-3	TRBJ2-3	ASSQNSGRHTDTQY
TRBV4-3	TRBJ1-6	ASSQEAAPSSYNSPLH
TRBV6-5	TRBJ2-2	ASSYGDSWSGELF
TRBV5-1	TRBJ1-1	ASSLDGRMNTEAF
TRBV28	TRBJ2-1	ASSNREKRYNEQF
TRBV28	TRBJ2-1	ASSRPRGENEQF
TRBV5-4	TRBJ1-2	ASSFGTGGQKPYGYT
TRBV2	TRBJ2-3	ASSEMGGRDTQY
TRBV28	TRBJ1-5	ASFSRGGNQPQH
TRBV9	TRBJ2-1	ASSSASVSSYNEQF
TRBV5-1	TRBJ2-3	ASSSESGEATDTQY
TRBV20-1	TRBJ1-1	SARDPNRGLRNTEAF
TRBV4-1	TRBJ1-2	ASSQVGGFNYGYT
TRBV20-1	TRBJ1-2	SAGDRKPPFSYT
TRBV5-1	TRBJ1-1	ASSPGGNTEAF
TRBV6-5	TRBJ1-6	ASSYKVLSSPLH
TRBV7-2	TRBJ2-5	ASSLAPGGTQY
TRBV30	TRBJ1-6	AWSLTRRDRYYSPLH
TRBV7-2	TRBJ1-6	ASSLGRTGKTPLH
TRBV12-3/TRBV12-4	TRBJ2-3	ASWENTDTQY
TRBV12-3/TRBV12-4	TRBJ1-6	ASSQQGSSPLH
TRBV6-1	TRBJ1-2	ASSEGPDRGDGYT
TRBV12-3/TRBV12-4	TRBJ1-5	ASSWTDSNQPQH
TRBV18	TRBJ1-1	ASTDREDTEAF
TRBV5-1	TRBJ1-2	ASSQDWNYGYT
TRBV12-3/TRBV12-4	TRBJ1-4	ASSFNGEKLF
TRBV4-2	TRBJ1-2	ASSQEVTVNYGYT
TRBV27	TRBJ2-3	ASSLLGGTTDTQY
TRBV14	TRBJ2-5	ASSPTGRWQETQY
TRBV5-1	TRBJ2-1	ASSLNSGGPYNEQF
TRBV11-2	TRBJ1-4	ASSLRTGWEKLF
TRBV12-3/TRBV12-4	TRBJ1-5	ASSFSDNQPQH
TRBV28	TRBJ2-1	ASSSAFVAGVYNEQF
TRBV15	TRBJ2-1	ATSREIDSEQF
TRBV20-1	TRBJ1-1	SANGGNRAEAF
TRBV5-1	TRBJ2-5	ASSWDGTGETQY
TRBV5-6	TRBJ2-3	ASSYAGADTQY
TRBV28	TRBJ1-1	ASSSTTPAAF
TRBV5-1	TRBJ2-3	ASRLTAYTDTQY
TRBV7-3	TRBJ2-5	ASSPGQGVSETQY
TRBV5-1	TRBJ2-1	ASSLARSGGANEQF
TRBV20-1	TRBJ2-5	SARGQQETQY
TRBV5-1	TRBJ2-2	ASSPVRGATGELF
TRBV5-6	TRBJ2-1	ASTSMTSGSVREQF
TRBV6-1	TRBJ2-3	ASSTIRDRDTDTQY
TRBV14	TRBJ1-6	ASSRMGRLVSPLH